The next 25 T cell receptor beta chains were all read from a single sample in a study of blood T cell repertoires in COVID-19. Repertoires were generated with immunoSEQ multiplex PCR, while TCRdb's copy carries only in-frame clones and drops some. This table has roughly 130,000 clones, about 86% appearing once. The specimen was PBMCs or T cells enriched from blood (not recorded which). The receptors shown here come from a man aged 45 to 65 who had recovered from COVID-19.

The chain uses TRBV7-3 and TRBJ1-3, with 7 bases identical to TRBD1. The junction had 6 bases not matched to a gene; V was cut back by 0 bases and J by 4 bases. This CDR3 has 16 amino acids. Germline CDR1 SGHTA, CDR2 FQGTGA. The CDR3 DNA reads TGTGCCAGCAGCTTAACGTCGACAGGGCCAGGAAACACCATATATTTT. It encodes CASSLTSTGPGNTIYF.

This clone was detected a few times. The chain joins TRBV9 to TRBJ2-1; 8 bases agree with TRBD2. V lost 0 bases and J lost 4; bases outside the gene matches: 15. This CDR3 region has 19 residues. CDR1 is SGDLS, CDR2 YYNGEE, per germline. The DNA for the CDR3 is TGTGCCAGCAGCGTAGATACACGACTAGCGTCAAATCCTTACAATGAGCAGTTCTTC. It specifies CASSVDTRLASNPYNEQFF.

This clone has just one count. This chain uses TRBV10-3 with TRBJ2-5; 11 nucleotides agree with TRBD2. CDR1 ENHRY and CDR2 SYGVKD come from the germline V gene. This CDR3 is 15 amino acids long. V trimming: 6 bases; J trimming: 5 bases; junction bases outside the gene matches: 8. The CDR3 loop reads CAIRPGTSGGETQYF. The CDR3 DNA follows: TGTGCCATCAGACCCGGGACTAGCGGTGGGGAGACCCAGTACTTC.

In DNA, the CDR3 is TGTGCCAGCAGCTTAGGCGGGGAAAACATTCAGTACTTC. Its protein product is CASSLGGENIQYF. The V and J genes are TRBV11-1 and TRBJ2-4, with D maybe TRBD2 (6 bases). Germline V lookup: CDR1 SGHAT, CDR2 FQDESV (reference sequence). Deletions cut 1 base from V and 5 bases from J, with 6 bases between. CDR3 size: 13 residues.

This clone was seen repeatedly, ten times or more. The rearrangement joins TRBV6-1 to TRBJ1-2; D not certain. Germline loops: CDR1 MNHNS, CDR2 SASEGT. This CDR3 is 15 amino acids long. V was trimmed by 6 bases and J by 2 bases, leaving 16 bases between them. The CDR3 reads CASSGTRVPNYGYTF. The CDR3 region has the DNA TGTGCCAGCAGCGGAACGAGGGTTCCCAACTATGGCTACACCTTC.

This sequence joins TRBV5-1 and TRBJ1-2; possible D gene TRBD1, 6 bases. The CDR3 spans 17 residues. With 8 bases removed from V and 2 bases from J, the gap between germline ends came to 25 bases. From germline, CDR1 is SGHRS and CDR2 YFSETQ. DNA of the CDR3: TGCGCCAGAAAGCAGGGGATCCCCTTGGAAAAAAACTATGGCTACACCTTC. As protein: CARKQGIPLEKNYGYTF.

The gene calls are TRBV19 and TRBJ1-2; 9 bases are shared with TRBD1. V lost 5 bases, J lost 5 bases, and 6 bases stayed unmatched. The CDR3 runs 14 residues. Germline V gene data show CDR1 as LNHDA and CDR2 as SQIVND (reference sequence). The CDR3 nucleotides are TGTGCCAGTAGTCCGGGACAGGGAGCGTATGGCTACACCTTC. Its protein product is CASSPGQGAYGYTF.

The chain carries TRBV12-3 or TRBV12-4 and TRBJ2-2; D not resolved. This CDR3 has 12 residues. Trimming left V 6 bases short and J 3 bases short, with 5 bases between. CDR3 DNA sequence: TGTGCCAGCAGCCTCGACACCGGGGAGCTGTTTTTT. Translation gives CASSLDTGELFF.

The V call is TRBV21-1, the J call TRBJ2-7; whether TRBD1, the table's D call, matches the DNA was not checked. TRBV21-1 counts as a pseudogene. The CDR3 totals 14 residues. This CDR3 is CASRKQGSQTEQYF. The CDR3 DNA is TGTGCCAGCAGAAAACAGGGGTCCCAGACAGAGCAGTACTTC.

V usage is TRBV9 and J usage is TRBJ1-3; D uncertain. Germline V gene data show CDR1 as SGDLS and CDR2 as YYNGEE. CDR3 length equals 14 residues. V lost 1 base, J lost 0 bases, and 5 bases lay in between. The CDR3 sequence is CASSVSLSGNTIYF. For the CDR3, the DNA is TGTGCCAGCAGCGTAAGCCTCTCTGGAAACACCATATATTTT. The full variable domain, its missing parts supplied by reference TRBV9 and TRBJ1-3, is DSGVTQTPKHLITATGQRVTLRCSPRSGDLSVYWYQQSLDQGLQFLIQYYNGEERAKGNILERFSAQQFPDLHSELNLSSLELGDSALYFCASSVSLSGNTIYFGEGSWLTVV.

This sequence joins TRBV5-1 and TRBJ1-6; 7 bases align to TRBD1. Germline CDR1 and CDR2: SGHRS and YFSETQ. V was pared by 4 bases and J by 7 bases, with 8 bases of the junction left unmatched. The CDR3 sequence is 15 residues long. The CDR3 region is CASSRQGDKNSPLHF. CDR3 coding DNA: TGCGCCAGCAGCCGTCAGGGGGATAAAAATTCACCCCTCCACTTT.

In its sample, this clone was seen a few times. This sequence joins TRBV18 and TRBJ2-3; no reliable D call. The V end was cut by 1 base, the J end by 2 bases, with 10 bases between. There are 15 residues in the CDR3. Looked up from germline, CDR1 is KGHSH and CDR2 is LQKENI. CDR3 region: CASSPRGKNTDTQYF. DNA of the CDR3: TGTGCCAGCTCACCACGCGGTAAGAACACAGATACGCAGTATTTT.

The chain links TRBV23-1 to TRBJ1-2; TRBD1 agrees at 7 bases. TRBV23-1 qualifies as an ORF whose function is uncertain. The CDR3 sequence is 17 residues long. The ends lost 0 bases at V and 4 bases at J; junction bases unmatched: 11. The CDR3 region has the DNA TGCGCCAGCAGTCAATCTGGCAGGGGGAATCCCAGCTATGGCTACACCTTC. Translation gives CASSQSGRGNPSYGYTF.

This chain uses TRBV19 with TRBJ1-2; D remains unclear. Trimming removed 3 bases from V and 0 bases from J, with 8 bases in between. Germline V gives CDR1 LNHDA, CDR2 SQIVND (reference sequence). The CDR3 has 14 amino acids. CDR3 DNA: TGTGCCAGTAGTATCCACATATCTAACTATGGCTACACCTTC. It specifies CASSIHISNYGYTF.

This clone occurred a few times. The chain recombines TRBV19 with TRBJ1-5; D may be TRBD1 (5 bases). The V end lost 1 base, the J end lost 3 bases, and 10 bases lay between the germline ends. CDR1 is LNHDA, CDR2 SQIVND, per germline (reference sequence). CDR3 length: 15 amino acids. The CDR3 nucleotides are TGTGCCAGTAGTATAGGGGGGAGGCCCAATCAGCCCCAGCATTTT. Its protein product is CASSIGGRPNQPQHF.

V is TRBV19 and J is TRBJ1-6; TRBD1 might be the D (5 bases). CDR3 size: 15 residues. The germline CDR1 and CDR2 sequences are LNHDA and SQIVND (reference sequence). Trimming left V 3 bases short and J 3 bases short, with 9 bases between. This CDR3 reads CASSITGNYNSPLHF. As DNA, the CDR3 is TGTGCCAGTAGTATTACAGGCAACTATAATTCACCCCTCCACTTT.

This chain connects TRBV13 to TRBJ2-4, with 12 nucleotides matching TRBD1. The CDR3 has 18 amino acids. J gave up 0 bases and V 6 bases, and 9 bases lay outside the gene matches. Germline CDR1 PRHDT, CDR2 FYEKMQ (reference sequence). The CDR3 spells CASRLGQGASLAKNIQYF. As DNA, the CDR3 is TGTGCCAGCAGACTGGGACAGGGGGCGAGTTTAGCCAAAAACATTCAGTACTTC.

This rearrangement joins TRBV2 to TRBJ2-6; 7 bases fit TRBD1. V dropped 6 bases and J dropped 0; count of bases not matched to a gene: 11. From germline, CDR1 is SNHLY and CDR2 FYNNEI. The CDR3 has 18 amino acids. CDR3 protein: CASRLIRDSLSGANVLTF. The CDR3 DNA is TGTGCCAGCAGGTTAATCCGGGACAGTCTCTCTGGGGCCAACGTCCTGACTTTC.

CDR3 in amino acids: CASSSSGGEPYYGYTF. The CDR3 DNA reads TGTGCCAGCAGTTCCTCGGGCGGGGAGCCCTACTATGGCTACACCTTC. This chain links TRBV28 with TRBJ1-2, with unresolved D. In germline, CDR1 is MDHEN, CDR2 SYDVKM. Trimming removed 4 bases from V and 3 bases from J, with 18 bases in between. This CDR3 has 16 residues.

This chain links TRBV5-4 with TRBJ2-6, with 7 bases matching TRBD1. The CDR3 extends over 16 amino acids. J gave up 0 bases and V 2 bases, and 2 bases lay outside the gene matches. CDR1 is SGHNT, CDR2 YYREEE, per germline (reference sequence). This CDR3 is CASSFDRDSGANVLTF. CDR3 coding DNA: TGTGCCAGCAGCTTCGACAGGGACTCTGGGGCCAACGTCCTGACTTTC.

J is TRBJ2-1 and V is TRBV5-4; TRBD2 matches at 7 bases. This CDR3 is 15 amino acids long. After removal of 1 base from V and 6 bases from J, the junction contained 7 bases not matched to a gene. Germline values: CDR1 SGHNT, CDR2 YYREEE (reference sequence). The CDR3 DNA follows: TGTGCCAGCAGCTTGAGCGGTCCTAGCGGCAATGAGCAGTTCTTC. Translation gives CASSLSGPSGNEQFF. Drawing the rest from reference TRBV5-4 and TRBJ2-1, the complete variable domain is ETGVTQSPTHLIKTRGQQVTLRCSSQSGHNTVSWYQQALGQGPQFIFQYYREEENGRGNFPPRFSGLQFPNYSSELNVNALELDDSALYLCASSLSGPSGNEQFFGPGTRLTVL.

V usage is TRBV27 and J usage is TRBJ2-2, with D perhaps TRBD1 (6 bases). The ends were cut back, 6 bases at V and 4 bases at J, with 21 bases in the middle. The CDR3 covers 17 residues. Germline CDR1 MNHEY, CDR2 SMNVEV (reference sequence). CDR3 DNA sequence: TGTGCCAGCAGCGAACAGGGAGACTATGGAGGCACCGGGGAGCTGTTTTTT. Translation: CASSEQGDYGGTGELFF.

The V call is TRBV2, the J call TRBJ2-7; 8 nucleotides agree with TRBD2. Germline V gives CDR1 SNHLY, CDR2 FYNNEI. Trimming cost V 2 bases and J 4 bases; bases outside gene matches: 10. The CDR3 has 16 residues. CDR3: CASSELSSGELYEQYF. CDR3 DNA: TGTGCCAGCAGTGAACTTAGTAGCGGGGAGCTATACGAGCAGTACTTC.

This clone was seen once. The chain couples TRBV29-1 to TRBJ2-5, with a weak D call TRBD2 (5 bases). Looked up from germline, CDR1 is SQVTM and CDR2 is ANQGSEA. Trimming left V 4 bases short and J 2 bases short, with 8 bases between. This CDR3 is built from 12 residues. Written as DNA, the CDR3 is TGCAGCGTTGCTCCGGGACAAGAGACCCAGTACTTC. Translation: CSVAPGQETQYF. Using reference TRBV29-1 and TRBJ2-5 for the parts outside the CDR3, the full variable domain is SAVISQKPSRDICQRGTSLTIQCQVDSQVTMMFWYRQQPGQSLTLIATANQGSEATYESGFVIDKFPISRPNLTFSTLTVSNMSPEDSSIYLCSVAPGQETQYFGPGTRLLVL.

The J gene is TRBJ1-2, the V gene TRBV10-3; 8 bases are shared with TRBD1. This CDR3 is 14 amino acids long. The V gene's germline CDR1 is ENHRY and CDR2 SYGVKD. J was trimmed by 4 bases and V by 7 bases; bases with no gene match: 8. The CDR3, as DNA: TGTGCCATCACTGCAGGGGGCGGTAGCTATGGCTACACCTTC. Protein sequence: CAITAGGGSYGYTF.